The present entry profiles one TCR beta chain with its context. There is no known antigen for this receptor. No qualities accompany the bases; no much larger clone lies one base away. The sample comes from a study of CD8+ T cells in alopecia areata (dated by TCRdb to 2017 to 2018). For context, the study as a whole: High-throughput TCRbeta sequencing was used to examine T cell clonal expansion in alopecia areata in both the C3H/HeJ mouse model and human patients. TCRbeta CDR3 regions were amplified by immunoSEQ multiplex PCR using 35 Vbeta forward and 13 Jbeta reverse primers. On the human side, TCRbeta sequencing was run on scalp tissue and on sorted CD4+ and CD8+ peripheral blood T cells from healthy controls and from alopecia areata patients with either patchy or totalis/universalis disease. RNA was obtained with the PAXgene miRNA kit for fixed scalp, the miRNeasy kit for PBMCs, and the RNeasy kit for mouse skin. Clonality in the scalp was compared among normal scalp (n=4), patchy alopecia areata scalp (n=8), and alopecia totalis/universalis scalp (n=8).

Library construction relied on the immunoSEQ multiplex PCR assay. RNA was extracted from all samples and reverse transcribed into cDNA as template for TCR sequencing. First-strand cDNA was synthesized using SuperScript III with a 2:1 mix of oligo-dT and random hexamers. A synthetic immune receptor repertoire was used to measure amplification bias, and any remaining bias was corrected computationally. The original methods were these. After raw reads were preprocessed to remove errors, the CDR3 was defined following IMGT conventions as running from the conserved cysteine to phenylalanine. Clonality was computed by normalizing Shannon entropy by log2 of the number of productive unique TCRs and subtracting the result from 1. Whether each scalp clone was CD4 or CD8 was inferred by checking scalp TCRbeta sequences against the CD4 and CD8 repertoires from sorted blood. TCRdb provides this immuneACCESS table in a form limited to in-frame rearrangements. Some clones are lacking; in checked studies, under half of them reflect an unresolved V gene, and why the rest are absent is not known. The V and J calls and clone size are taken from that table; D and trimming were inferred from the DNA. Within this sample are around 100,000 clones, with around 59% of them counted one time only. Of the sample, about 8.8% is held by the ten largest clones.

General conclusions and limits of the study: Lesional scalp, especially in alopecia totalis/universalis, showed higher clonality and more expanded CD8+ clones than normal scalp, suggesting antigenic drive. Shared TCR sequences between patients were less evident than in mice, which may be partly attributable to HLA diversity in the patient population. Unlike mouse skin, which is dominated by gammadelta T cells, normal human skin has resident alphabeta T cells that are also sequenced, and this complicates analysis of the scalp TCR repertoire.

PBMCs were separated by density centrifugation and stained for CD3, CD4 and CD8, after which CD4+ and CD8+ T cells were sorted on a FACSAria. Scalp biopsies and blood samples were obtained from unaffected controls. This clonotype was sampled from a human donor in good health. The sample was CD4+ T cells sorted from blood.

The bases read TGTGCCAGCAGCGTAGAACCCCTTTCCTACGAGCAGTACTTC. This codes for CASSVEPLSYEQYF. The sequence is built from TRBV9 and TRBJ2-7; the D gene cannot be resolved reliably. Taken from cysteine to phenylalanine, the CDR3 has 14 residues. The DNA shown is the 42-base CDR3, in frame from base 1. Trimming takes 0 bases from V and 1 base from J, and the germline ends sit 8 bases apart. Sequences SGDLS (CDR1) and YYNGEE (CDR2) are obtained from the germline V gene.